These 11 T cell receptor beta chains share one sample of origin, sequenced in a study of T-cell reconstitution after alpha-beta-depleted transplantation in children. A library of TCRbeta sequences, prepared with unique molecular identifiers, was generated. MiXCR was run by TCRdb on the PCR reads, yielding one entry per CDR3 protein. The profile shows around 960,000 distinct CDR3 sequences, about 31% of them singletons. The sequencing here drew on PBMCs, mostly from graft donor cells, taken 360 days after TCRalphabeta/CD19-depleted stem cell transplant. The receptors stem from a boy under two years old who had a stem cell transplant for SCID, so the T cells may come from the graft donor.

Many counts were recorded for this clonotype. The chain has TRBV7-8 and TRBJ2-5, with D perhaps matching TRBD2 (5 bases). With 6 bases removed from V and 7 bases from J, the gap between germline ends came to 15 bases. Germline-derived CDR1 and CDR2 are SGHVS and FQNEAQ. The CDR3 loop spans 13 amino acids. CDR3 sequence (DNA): TGTGCCAGCAGTCTCGGGCCCCGGGGGACCCAGTACTTC. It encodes CASSLGPRGTQYF.

The CDR3 region is CASSARGPKTQYF. The CDR3 DNA is TGTGCCAGCAGTGCCCGGGGTCCAAAGACCCAGTACTTC. V and J are TRBV12-3 or TRBV12-4 and TRBJ2-5, with TRBD2 as a possible D gene (5 bases). The CDR3 contains 13 residues. V lost 5 bases and J 6 bases, leaving 13 bases between the germline ends.

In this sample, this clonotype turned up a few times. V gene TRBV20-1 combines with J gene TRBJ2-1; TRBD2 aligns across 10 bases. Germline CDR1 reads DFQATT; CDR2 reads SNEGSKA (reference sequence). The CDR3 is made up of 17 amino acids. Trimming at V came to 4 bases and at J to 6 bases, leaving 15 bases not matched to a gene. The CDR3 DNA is TGCAGTGCTAACGCCGAGCGGGGGGGCATAAGTCCCAATGAGCAGTTCTTC. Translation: CSANAERGGISPNEQFF.

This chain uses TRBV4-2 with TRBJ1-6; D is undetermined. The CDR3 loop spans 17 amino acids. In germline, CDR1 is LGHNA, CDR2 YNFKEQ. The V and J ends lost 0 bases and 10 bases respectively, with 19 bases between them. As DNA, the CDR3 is TGTGCCAGCAGCCAAGACGGCGGGGTCCGACCCCAATCACCCCTCCACTTT. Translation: CASSQDGGVRPQSPLHF.

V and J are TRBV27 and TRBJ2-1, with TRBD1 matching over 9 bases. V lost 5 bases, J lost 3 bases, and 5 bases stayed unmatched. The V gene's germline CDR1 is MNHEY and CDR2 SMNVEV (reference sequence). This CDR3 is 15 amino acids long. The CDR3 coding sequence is TGTGCCAGCAGTGCGGGACAGGGTCACTACAATGAGCAGTTCTTC. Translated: CASSAGQGHYNEQFF.

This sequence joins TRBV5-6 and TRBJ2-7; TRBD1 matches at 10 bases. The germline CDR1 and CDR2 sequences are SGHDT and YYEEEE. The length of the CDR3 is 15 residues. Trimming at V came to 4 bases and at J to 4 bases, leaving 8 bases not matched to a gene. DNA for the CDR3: TGTGCCAGCAGCCCAGGACAGGGGGGTGTGTACGAGCAGTACTTC. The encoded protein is CASSPGQGGVYEQYF.

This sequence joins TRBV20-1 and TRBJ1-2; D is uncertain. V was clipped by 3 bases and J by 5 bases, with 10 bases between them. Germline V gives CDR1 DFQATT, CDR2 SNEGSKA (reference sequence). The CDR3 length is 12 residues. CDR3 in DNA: TGCAGTGCTAGCTATGTATCTTATGGCTACACCTTC. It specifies CSASYVSYGYTF.

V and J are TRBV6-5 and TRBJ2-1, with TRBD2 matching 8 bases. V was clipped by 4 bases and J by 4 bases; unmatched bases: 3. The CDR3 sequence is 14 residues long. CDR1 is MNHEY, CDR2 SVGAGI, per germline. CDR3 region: CASSFGGDYNEQFF. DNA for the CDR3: TGTGCCAGCAGTTTCGGGGGGGATTACAATGAGCAGTTCTTC.

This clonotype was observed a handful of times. CDR3 sequence: CASSHLGTGPWMIETQYF. The CDR3 DNA sequence: TGCGCCAGCAGCCACCTGGGGACAGGCCCGTGGATGATTGAGACCCAGTACTTC. This sequence joins TRBV5-1 and TRBJ2-5; 8 bases are shared with TRBD1. The V gene's germline CDR1 is SGHRS and CDR2 YFSETQ. The trim removed 4 bases at V and 5 bases at J, leaving 19 bases unmatched. This CDR3 spans 18 amino acids.

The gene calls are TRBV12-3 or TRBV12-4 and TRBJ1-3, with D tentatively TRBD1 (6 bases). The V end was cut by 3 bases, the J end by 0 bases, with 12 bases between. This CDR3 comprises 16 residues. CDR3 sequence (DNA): TGTGCCAGCAGTTTCGGGGGCTCTTTCTCTGGAAACACCATATATTTT. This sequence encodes CASSFGGSFSGNTIYF.

CDR3 sequence (DNA): TGTGCCAGCAGCTTATACGAAGTAACATCCTACGAGCAGTACTTC. Its translation: CASSLYEVTSYEQYF. The chain carries TRBV7-9 and TRBJ2-7; no clear D. The CDR3 is 15 amino acids. Germline CDR1 SEHNR, CDR2 FQNEAQ (reference sequence). Trimming took 2 bases from V and 1 from J, leaving 12 bases between them.